This entry lists 20 T cell receptor beta chains sequenced from one sample in a study of T cells in Graves' hyperthyroidism and ophthalmopathy. TCR beta CDR3 regions were amplified from RNA. The HTBI primer set served for first-round RT-PCR of the TCR CDR3. TCRdb reprocessed the multiplex PCR reads with MiXCR, giving one entry per CDR3 protein. The sample lists about 500,000 distinct CDR3 sequences; 16% were seen once. The source material was blood. These receptors all stem from a woman between 18 and 30 years old with Graves' hyperthyroidism.

V usage is TRBV4-1 and J usage is TRBJ2-1, with 8 bases aligning to TRBD1. Trimming took 4 bases from V and 12 from J; bases not matched to a gene: 11. The CDR3 is made up of 14 amino acids. The germline V gene encodes CDR1 MGHRA and CDR2 YSYEKL. CDR3 sequence reads: CASSPQDRESWQFF. The CDR3 bases are TGCGCCAGCAGCCCGCAGGACAGGGAAAGTTGGCAGTTCTTC.

This clonotype has just a few counts. The gene calls are TRBV14 and TRBJ2-3; D is unresolved. Per the germline V gene, CDR1 is SGHDN and CDR2 is FVKESK. The CDR3 has 14 residues. V lost 6 bases and J lost 6, with 16 bases in between. The CDR3 coding sequence is TGTGCCAGCAGTCCCCGACTGATCGGGGATACGCAGTATTTT. Amino acid sequence: CASSPRLIGDTQYF.

This clonotype was observed a few times. The rearrangement joins TRBV6-1 to TRBJ2-1; 8 bases are a match to TRBD1. Unmatched junction bases numbered 8, after V lost 2 bases and J lost 8 bases. CDR3 length: 15 amino acids. The germline gives CDR1 MNHNS, CDR2 SASEGT. CDR3 coding DNA: TGTGCCAGCAGTGAACTGGCAGGGGGCTCGGATGAGCAGTTCTTC. The encoded protein is CASSELAGGSDEQFF.

This chain connects TRBV7-9 to TRBJ2-2, with D hard to call. The germline CDR1 and CDR2 sequences are SEHNR and FQNEAQ (reference sequence). V lost 1 base to trimming and J lost 2 bases, with 11 bases between them. The CDR3 has 16 amino acids. The CDR3 loop reads CASSLVGGFNTGELFF. The DNA of the CDR3 is TGTGCCAGCAGCTTAGTCGGCGGCTTCAACACCGGGGAGCTGTTTTTT.

V is TRBV10-3 and J is TRBJ2-1; 8 bases are shared with TRBD1. The CDR3 is made up of 13 amino acids. V gave up 2 bases and J gave up 8 bases; unmatched junction bases: 2. Germline CDR1 and CDR2: ENHRY and SYGVKD. The CDR3 coding sequence is TGTGCCATCAGTGAGAGACAGGGGTATGAGCAGTTCTTC. Residues: CAISERQGYEQFF.

V gene TRBV18 combines with J gene TRBJ2-3, with TRBD2 as a possible D gene (6 bases). The CDR3 length is 17 residues. Germline V gene data show CDR1 as KGHSH and CDR2 as LQKENI. With 0 bases removed from V and 4 bases from J, the gap between germline ends came to 17 bases. The CDR3 DNA is TGTGCCAGCTCACCACCGTTAGCGGAGAAAGGCTCAGATACGCAGTATTTT. Translation gives CASSPPLAEKGSDTQYF. The entire variable domain, with the rest obtained from reference TRBV18 and TRBJ2-3, is as follows: NAGVMQNPRHLVRRRGQEARLRCSPMKGHSHVYWYRQLPEEGLKFMVYLQKENIIDESGMPKERFSAEFPKEGPSILRIQQVVRGDSAAYFCASSPPLAEKGSDTQYFGPGTRLTVL.

This clonotype came up many times. The chain uses TRBV3-1 and TRBJ2-2; TRBD2 is a possible D gene (7 bases). The V and J ends lost 3 bases and 7 bases respectively, with 12 bases between them. Germline V CDR1 and CDR2: LGHDT, YNNKEL (reference sequence). The CDR3 contains 14 residues. The CDR3 protein is CASSHRGGDGELFF. In nucleotides, the CDR3 is TGTGCCAGCAGCCATCGAGGGGGGGACGGGGAGCTGTTTTTT.

This clonotype was recorded at least ten times. The V call is TRBV20-1, the J call TRBJ2-3; 9 bases agree with TRBD2. Trimming cost V 5 bases and J 2 bases; bases outside gene matches: 2. This CDR3 has 13 residues. Germline V gene data show CDR1 as DFQATT and CDR2 as SNEGSKA (reference sequence). The CDR3 sequence is CSAWTSDTDTQYF. CDR3 nucleotides: TGCAGTGCTTGGACTAGCGACACAGATACGCAGTATTTT.

The chain combines TRBV7-2 with TRBJ2-1; the match to TRBD2 covers 14 bases. The CDR3 covers 18 residues. CDR1 and CDR2 (germline): SGHTA, FQGNSA. With V trimmed by 1 base and J by 3 bases, 5 bases remained unmatched. Here the CDR3 DNA reads TGTGCCAGCAGCTTAGGACTAGCGGGAGGGGTTTTCTACAATGAGCAGTTCTTC. Amino acids: CASSLGLAGGVFYNEQFF. Complete variable domain (other parts from reference TRBV7-2 and TRBJ2-1): GAGVSQSPSNKVTEKGKDVELRCDPISGHTALYWYRQSLGQGLEFLIYFQGNSAPDKSGLPSDRFSAERTGGSVSTLTIQRTQQEDSAVYLCASSLGLAGGVFYNEQFFGPGTRLTVL.

Concerning this clonotype: A read error may be the cause here, since a much bigger clone is one base away. V is TRBV7-6 and J is TRBJ2-2; D ambiguous. V was pared by 2 bases and J by 5 bases, with 12 bases between. Per germline, CDR1 SGHVS and CDR2 FNYEAQ. The CDR3 spans 15 residues. The CDR3 DNA sequence: TGTGCCAGCAGCTTAATATGCAGGAGTACCGGGGAGCTGTTTTTT. Translated, it gives CASSLICRSTGELFF.

The sample holds a few counts of this clonotype. The rearrangement uses TRBV12-3 or TRBV12-4 and TRBJ2-7; 8 nucleotides align to TRBD1. The trim removed 4 bases at V and 2 bases at J, leaving 16 bases unmatched. CDR3 length equals 18 residues. The CDR3 region has the DNA TGTGCCAGCAGTTCCCACCCCCCCGGGACAGGCAAAACCTACGAGCAGTACTTC. This translates into CASSSHPPGTGKTYEQYF.

The chain is built from TRBV12-3 or TRBV12-4 and TRBJ2-7; D not certain. The CDR3 loop spans 14 amino acids. V gave up 3 bases and J gave up 6 bases, with 15 bases separating them. The CDR3 DNA reads as TGTGCCAGCAGTTTTTGGTTTTTTCCACTCGAGCAGTACTTC. Its protein product is CASSFWFFPLEQYF.

This clonotype was recorded at least ten times. For the CDR3, the DNA is TGTGCCAGCAGTGCCATCCGACAGGGGGCCACCTCCTACGAGCAGTACTTC. Protein sequence: CASSAIRQGATSYEQYF. This chain uses TRBV2 with TRBJ2-7; 10 positions match TRBD1. Germline V gene sequence: CDR1 SNHLY, CDR2 FYNNEI. The CDR3 has 17 residues. The V gene end was trimmed by 4 bases and the J gene end by 0 bases; junction bases not matched to a gene: 9.

This clonotype has a count of ten or more. The chain links TRBV10-1 to TRBJ2-7, with a tentative D call TRBD1 (6 bases). The CDR3 spans 14 residues. CDR1 is WNHNN and CDR2 is SYGVQD in the germline V gene (reference sequence). The V gene lost 2 bases and the J gene lost 3 bases, with 11 bases spanning the gap. This CDR3 is CASSENEGGYEQYF. The CDR3 coding sequence is TGCGCCAGCAGTGAGAATGAAGGGGGCTACGAGCAGTACTTC.

The rearrangement uses TRBV11-3 and TRBJ2-2; 8 positions match TRBD2. The J segment lost 5 bases and the V segment lost 4 bases, leaving 9 bases of the junction unmatched. The CDR3 has 16 amino acids. The germline gives CDR1 SGHNT, CDR2 YENEEA. DNA of the CDR3: TGTGCCAGCAGCTCCCTTGCGGGAGGTGGGACCGGGGAGCTGTTTTTT. It translates to CASSSLAGGGTGELFF. The full variable domain, in which reference TRBV11-3 and TRBJ2-2 provide the parts outside the CDR3, is EAGVVQSPRYKIIEKKQPVAFWCNPISGHNTLYWYLQNLGQGPELLIRYENEEAVDDSQLPKDRFSAERLKGVDSTLKIQPAELGDSAVYLCASSSLAGGGTGELFFGEGSRLTVL.

J is TRBJ2-1 and V is TRBV5-6, with D possibly TRBD1 on 5 matching bases. This CDR3 contains 14 residues. CDR1 and CDR2 (germline): SGHDT, YYEEEE. The germline V and J ends were trimmed by 4 bases and 6 bases, with 14 bases remaining between them. The CDR3 region has the DNA TGTGCCAGCAGCCTACCCGGAAGGGGCAATGAGCAGTTCTTC. Encoded protein: CASSLPGRGNEQFF.

This clonotype was picked up many times. The rearrangement uses TRBV7-9 and TRBJ2-3; D call uncertain. Germline CDR1 reads SEHNR; CDR2 reads FQNEAQ (reference sequence). V was clipped by 6 bases and J by 0 bases, with 13 bases between them. This CDR3 region has 15 residues. The CDR3 DNA is TGTGCCAGCAGACGACAACCGTCTAGCACAGATACGCAGTATTTT. Its translation is CASRRQPSSTDTQYF.

This clonotype was recorded many times. The CDR3, as DNA: TGTGCCAGCAGCAGAGGACAGGGGGCTTACACTGAAGCTTTCTTT. Translation gives CASSRGQGAYTEAFF. The genes are TRBV7-9 and TRBJ1-1; TRBD1 matches at 11 bases. Germline CDR1 and CDR2: SEHNR and FQNEAQ (reference sequence). This CDR3 spans 15 amino acids. Trimming removed 5 bases from V and 3 bases from J; junction bases left unmatched: 5. Full variable domain (remainder filled in from reference TRBV7-9 and TRBJ1-1): DTGVSQNPRHKITKRGQNVTFRCDPISEHNRLYWYRQTLGQGPEFLTYFQNEAQLEKSRLLSDRFSAERPKGSFSTLEIQRTEQGDSAMYLCASSRGQGAYTEAFFGQGTRLTVV.

This clonotype was picked up many times. The genes are TRBV12-3 or TRBV12-4 and TRBJ1-5; D call uncertain. The ends were cut back, 3 bases at V and 2 bases at J, with 11 bases in the middle. The CDR3 covers 15 residues. This CDR3 is CASSFRALGNQPQHF. CDR3 DNA sequence: TGTGCCAGCAGTTTCCGGGCCCTGGGCAATCAGCCCCAGCATTTT.

This clonotype was detected many times. This sequence joins TRBV12-3 or TRBV12-4 and TRBJ2-7; 11 bases align to TRBD2. This CDR3 is built from 16 residues. After removal of 5 bases from V and 2 bases from J, the junction contained 8 bases not matched to a gene. The CDR3 DNA reads as TGTGCCAGCAGTACTACTAGCGGGAGCCCAACCTACGAGCAGTACTTC. It specifies CASSTTSGSPTYEQYF.